Given below is one T cell receptor beta chain in context. Its cognate antigen is unknown. This specimen belongs to a study of T cells in localized non-small cell lung cancer. Study conclusions and caveats: Longer overall survival was seen with higher T cell density measured in blood. Uninvolved neighboring lung showed the greatest T cell clonality, exceeding tumor. A single tumor region was sequenced, leaving heterogeneity possible.

Here immunoSEQ multiplex PCR was the method, and the copy in TCRdb shows in-frame clones only, minus some. The data hold about 41,000 clones, with about 88% observed a single time. This receptor was identified in a woman aged 18-55 years with stage III lung adenocarcinoma. Sequences were derived from peripheral blood, sampled before any cancer treatment.

CDR3 residues: CASSYRPKSNYGYTF. The CDR3 DNA is TGTGCCAGCAGTTACCGACCTAAAAGCAACTATGGCTACACCTTC. V is TRBV6-6 and J is TRBJ1-2; D uncertain. The CDR3 runs to 15 residues. Trimming left V 2 bases short and J 2 bases short, with 12 bases between. From germline, CDR1 is MNHNY and CDR2 SVGAGI (reference sequence).